The rows below give T cell receptor beta chains drawn from one sample of a study of blood T cell repertoires in COVID-19. Sequencing was performed with immunoSEQ multiplex PCR; in TCRdb, only in-frame clones are kept and a portion is missing. The profile covers around 96,000 clones, with more than 90% appearing a single time and 3.5% to 5% taken by the ten largest. Input material: peripheral blood. The receptors originated from a human donor with active COVID-19. The donor label of this sample is uncertain. Each CDR3 is given with its conserved first and last residue. Each record gives: clone size, D gene, V gene, J gene, CDR3 DNA, CDR3 protein. The D gene is left open where the match is weak. A clone size is listed for some rows: how often the clone was seen (once, few, many), or a class if it is expanded.

clone size: .; D gene: .; V gene: TRBV20-1; J gene: TRBJ2-7; CDR3 DNA: TGCAGTGCTGCCGGGCAGTACTTC; CDR3 protein: CSAAGQYF
clone size: .; D gene: .; V gene: TRBV19; J gene: TRBJ1-1; CDR3 DNA: TGTGCCAGTAGTATGGTCAGGGGCAACACTGAAGCTTTCTTT; CDR3 protein: CASSMVRGNTEAFF
clone size: .; D gene: .; V gene: TRBV6-1; J gene: TRBJ2-3; CDR3 DNA: TGTGCCAGCAGTGAATTCTCTTTTCTAGATACGCAGTATTTT; CDR3 protein: CASSEFSFLDTQYF
clone size: .; D gene: .; V gene: TRBV7-2; J gene: TRBJ2-3; CDR3 DNA: TGTGCCAGCAGTATAAATGGGGCGACAGCTAGCACAGATACGCAGTATTTT; CDR3 protein: CASSINGATASTDTQYF
clone size: once; D gene: .; V gene: TRBV28; J gene: TRBJ2-1; CDR3 DNA: TGTGCCAGCACCATGACAAATGGCGATGAGCAGTTCTTC; CDR3 protein: CASTMTNGDEQFF
clone size: .; D gene: TRBD2; V gene: TRBV19; J gene: TRBJ2-1; CDR3 DNA: TGTGCCAGTAGCCCGGCGGGGGGAGGGAATGAGCAGTTCTTC; CDR3 protein: CASSPAGGGNEQFF
clone size: .; D gene: .; V gene: TRBV7-2; J gene: TRBJ1-2; CDR3 DNA: TGTGCCAGCAGCCACGATGGGCAGAGACTAAACTATGGCTACACCTTC; CDR3 protein: CASSHDGQRLNYGYTF
clone size: .; D gene: TRBD2; V gene: TRBV2; J gene: TRBJ2-5; CDR3 DNA: TGTGCCAGCAACAACCCTCGACTAGCGGGGGAAGATAAAGAGACCCAGTACTTC; CDR3 protein: CASNNPRLAGEDKETQYF
clone size: .; D gene: .; V gene: TRBV6-1; J gene: TRBJ2-1; CDR3 DNA: TGTGCCAGCAGTGATTTACAAAGTGAGCAGTTCTTC; CDR3 protein: CASSDLQSEQFF
clone size: .; D gene: TRBD1; V gene: TRBV4-2; J gene: TRBJ1-2; CDR3 DNA: TGTGCCAGCAGCCAAGACAGGGGGCTTGGCTACACCTTC; CDR3 protein: CASSQDRGLGYTF
clone size: .; D gene: TRBD1; V gene: TRBV2; J gene: TRBJ2-5; CDR3 DNA: TGTGCCAGCGCCAGACAGGGACGCCAAGAGACCCAGTACTTC; CDR3 protein: CASARQGRQETQYF
clone size: .; D gene: TRBD1; V gene: TRBV27; J gene: TRBJ2-7; CDR3 DNA: TGTGCCAGCAGTTTACGGGCCCCCGCCTCATTTCCAGGGGGCTTCTCCTACGAGCAGTACTTC; CDR3 protein: CASSLRAPASFPGGFSYEQYF
clone size: .; D gene: TRBD2; V gene: TRBV6-1; J gene: TRBJ2-1; CDR3 DNA: TGTGCCAGCAGTGAAGCGCATCTAGCGGGGGGGCAAACGAATGAGCAGTTCTTC; CDR3 protein: CASSEAHLAGGQTNEQFF
clone size: .; D gene: .; V gene: TRBV7-9; J gene: TRBJ2-7; CDR3 DNA: TGTGCCAGCAGCCCAGGGGGGACTGGGAACTCCTACGAGCAGTACTTC; CDR3 protein: CASSPGGTGNSYEQYF
clone size: .; D gene: TRBD2; V gene: TRBV7-2; J gene: TRBJ2-3; CDR3 DNA: TGTGCCAGCAGCCGTGCGGGAGTGGATACGCAGTATTTT; CDR3 protein: CASSRAGVDTQYF
clone size: .; D gene: .; V gene: TRBV29-1; J gene: TRBJ2-5; CDR3 DNA: TGCAGCGTTCGGCCCCAACAGGGTACGGGGACCCAGTACTTC; CDR3 protein: CSVRPQQGTGTQYF
clone size: .; D gene: .; V gene: TRBV12-3/TRBV12-4; J gene: TRBJ2-7; CDR3 DNA: TGTGCCAGCAGTATTCGACAGGATGGGGAGCAGTACTTC; CDR3 protein: CASSIRQDGEQYF
clone size: .; D gene: .; V gene: TRBV5-1; J gene: TRBJ1-5; CDR3 DNA: TGCGCCAGCAGCTTGGCGGGGGGCAATCAGCCCCAGCATTTT; CDR3 protein: CASSLAGGNQPQHF
clone size: .; D gene: .; V gene: TRBV9; J gene: TRBJ2-7; CDR3 DNA: TGTGCCAGCAGCGTAGGGCAGGGGATCTACGAGCAGTACTTC; CDR3 protein: CASSVGQGIYEQYF
clone size: .; D gene: .; V gene: TRBV6-5; J gene: TRBJ1-4; CDR3 DNA: TGTGCCAGCAGGAATGGGGGGGTTTTGGAAAAACTGTTTTTT; CDR3 protein: CASRNGGVLEKLFF
clone size: .; D gene: TRBD1; V gene: TRBV5-4; J gene: TRBJ2-7; CDR3 DNA: TGTGCCAGCAGCCAACAGGGGGCGAAATCCTACGAGCAGTACTTC; CDR3 protein: CASSQQGAKSYEQYF
clone size: .; D gene: .; V gene: TRBV5-8; J gene: TRBJ1-4; CDR3 DNA: TGTGCCAGCAGCTTGGCCCAGGGGACGGTCGTGGAAAAACTGTTTTTT; CDR3 protein: CASSLAQGTVVEKLFF
clone size: .; D gene: TRBD2; V gene: TRBV5-4; J gene: TRBJ2-7; CDR3 DNA: TGTGCCAGCAGCTTGGGGCTAGCGGGGGACTACGAGCAGTACTTC; CDR3 protein: CASSLGLAGDYEQYF
clone size: .; D gene: .; V gene: TRBV10-3; J gene: TRBJ1-5; CDR3 DNA: TGTGCCATCAGTGAGTCGGGGGGAAGTAATCAGCCCCAGCATTTT; CDR3 protein: CAISESGGSNQPQHF
clone size: .; D gene: TRBD1; V gene: TRBV7-2; J gene: TRBJ2-3; CDR3 DNA: TGTGCCAGCAGCTTACTGGGACAGGGGCGGGATACGCAGTATTTT; CDR3 protein: CASSLLGQGRDTQYF
clone size: .; D gene: .; V gene: TRBV7-2; J gene: TRBJ2-7; CDR3 DNA: TGTGCCAGCAGCTTAGTCAGATTCTACGAGCAGTACTTC; CDR3 protein: CASSLVRFYEQYF
clone size: once; D gene: .; V gene: TRBV28; J gene: TRBJ1-1; CDR3 DNA: TGTGCCAGCAGCGGAAGACAGGTGGTGAACACTGAAGCTTTCTTT; CDR3 protein: CASSGRQVVNTEAFF
clone size: .; D gene: .; V gene: TRBV6-6; J gene: TRBJ2-1; CDR3 DNA: TGTGCCAGCGGGCAGGGCGGCCTTAATGAGCAGTTCTTC; CDR3 protein: CASGQGGLNEQFF
clone size: .; D gene: .; V gene: TRBV6-2/TRBV6-3; J gene: TRBJ1-1; CDR3 DNA: TGTGCCAGCAGCCGGAGGGGGAACACTGAAGCTTTCTTT; CDR3 protein: CASSRRGNTEAFF
clone size: .; D gene: .; V gene: TRBV6-5; J gene: TRBJ2-5; CDR3 DNA: TGTGCCAGCAGTTACTCGGGCCGGGAGACCCAGTACTTC; CDR3 protein: CASSYSGRETQYF
clone size: .; D gene: TRBD1; V gene: TRBV11-3; J gene: TRBJ2-3; CDR3 DNA: TGTGCCAGCAGCTCCCTGTGGGGACAGGACTCCACAGATACGCAGTATTTT; CDR3 protein: CASSSLWGQDSTDTQYF
clone size: .; D gene: .; V gene: TRBV28; J gene: TRBJ2-7; CDR3 DNA: TGTGCCAGCAGCCCCTCAGGGGGGCGCCGATCCTACGAGCAGTACTTC; CDR3 protein: CASSPSGGRRSYEQYF
clone size: .; D gene: .; V gene: TRBV3-1/TRBV3-2; J gene: TRBJ2-1; CDR3 DNA: TGTGCCAGCAGCCAAGGGAGGGGACCCGCATCCCAGCAGTTCTTC; CDR3 protein: CASSQGRGPASQQFF
clone size: .; D gene: .; V gene: TRBV9; J gene: TRBJ2-7; CDR3 DNA: TGTGCCAGCAGCGTAGATGGTCGTGGCGGGTTGCAGTACTTC; CDR3 protein: CASSVDGRGGLQYF
clone size: .; D gene: TRBD1; V gene: TRBV11-3; J gene: TRBJ2-7; CDR3 DNA: TGTGCCAGCAGCTTAAGGCAGGGGGCGGAAGAGCAGTACTTC; CDR3 protein: CASSLRQGAEEQYF
clone size: .; D gene: TRBD2; V gene: TRBV5-1; J gene: TRBJ2-5; CDR3 DNA: TGCGCCAGCAGCCCCTCCGGGGGGGCCGGGGTGACCCAGTACTTC; CDR3 protein: CASSPSGGAGVTQYF
clone size: .; D gene: .; V gene: TRBV11-3; J gene: TRBJ2-6; CDR3 DNA: TGTGCCAGCAGCTTAACGGGCTCTGGGGCCAACGTCCTGACTTTC; CDR3 protein: CASSLTGSGANVLTF
clone size: .; D gene: TRBD1; V gene: TRBV19; J gene: TRBJ1-4; CDR3 DNA: TGTGCCAGTACCCCACTTCCGGGACAGGATGCAGGAATTGCAACTAATGAAAAACTGTTTTTT; CDR3 protein: CASTPLPGQDAGIATNEKLFF
clone size: .; D gene: TRBD2; V gene: TRBV11-3; J gene: TRBJ2-7; CDR3 DNA: TGTGCCAGCAGCTTAGCCCTCGGGGCTAGCGGGGGATACGAGCAGTACTTC; CDR3 protein: CASSLALGASGGYEQYF
clone size: .; D gene: .; V gene: TRBV10-1; J gene: TRBJ2-3; CDR3 DNA: TGCGCCAGCAGTGAACGGGGCACAGATACGCAGTATTTT; CDR3 protein: CASSERGTDTQYF
clone size: .; D gene: TRBD2; V gene: TRBV7-6; J gene: TRBJ2-3; CDR3 DNA: TGTGCCAGCAGCTTAGCGGGACTAGCGGGATTGACTACTAGCACAGATACGCAGTATTTT; CDR3 protein: CASSLAGLAGLTTSTDTQYF
clone size: .; D gene: TRBD2; V gene: TRBV7-9; J gene: TRBJ2-7; CDR3 DNA: TGTGCCAGCAGCTTAGCGACTAGCGGGAGAGGGTCCTACGAGCAGTACTTC; CDR3 protein: CASSLATSGRGSYEQYF
clone size: .; D gene: .; V gene: TRBV2; J gene: TRBJ2-5; CDR3 DNA: TGTGCCAGCCGGGGAGGGGGAGCGCAGACCCAGTACTTC; CDR3 protein: CASRGGGAQTQYF